This T cell receptor (beta chain) was captured in a study of vaccination effects on CD4 cells after COVID-19. Germline CDR1 and CDR2: SGHDN and FVKESK. The CDR3 runs 14 residues. J lost 7 bases, V lost 4 bases, and 2 bases had no gene match. This clone has only a few counts. Its antigen is unidentified. The protocol was immunoSEQ multiplex PCR, while the TCRdb copy is restricted to in-frame clones and leaves out a portion. The data show fewer than 75,000 clones, roughly 80% seen once. A 10-day culture period preceded the isolation of CD4+ T cells. Participants completed two doses of the BNT162b2 or mRNA-1273 vaccine.

The source material was CD4+ T cells from PBMCs cultured without peptide, sampled after COVID-19 vaccination. V gene TRBV14 combines with J gene TRBJ2-7; 15 bases are shared with TRBD2. The receptor was isolated from a human donor who received a COVID-19 vaccine. The DNA for the CDR3 is TGTGCCAGCAGCCGAGGACTAGCGGGGGGGGAGCAGTACGTC. As protein: CASSRGLAGGEQYV.